This T cell receptor beta chain appears in the sequencing data of a study of blood T cell repertoires in COVID-19. Looking at the study overall: COVID-19 samples collected from the United States, Italy and Spain covered acute and convalescent phases.

Living in about two dozen US areas, the participants were between 18 and 89 years of age. This CDR3 is built from 16 residues. The germline gives CDR1 SGHNT, CDR2 YYREEE (reference sequence). The V gene end was trimmed by 0 bases and the J gene end by 0 bases; junction bases not matched to a gene: 6. Profiled with immunoSEQ multiplex PCR; TCRdb holds only in-frame clones, not every one. The sample carries approximately 200,000 clones, about 83% recorded once. The sequencing input was PBMCs or T cells enriched from blood (not recorded which). The genes are TRBV5-4 and TRBJ2-7, with 7 bases fitting TRBD2. This TCR was sampled from a woman in her 30s who had recovered from COVID-19. The CDR3 nucleotides are TGTGCCAGCAGCTTGGTAATAAGGACTAGCTCCTACGAGCAGTACTTC. It encodes CASSLVIRTSSYEQYF.